The entry below gives a single T cell receptor beta chain sequence along with its context. This record belongs to a study of cytomegalovirus exposure and HLA in healthy donors. J was trimmed by 3 bases and V by 4 bases; bases with no gene match: 2. From germline, CDR1 is SGHTA and CDR2 FQGNSA. This CDR3 comprises 16 residues. Sequenced by immunoSEQ multiplex PCR; TCRdb stores in-frame clones only, minus some. The data contain roughly 60,000 clones, approximately 95% of them singletons. The TCR originated in a woman aged 18-29 years in good health and CMV-seronegative. This sequence joins TRBV7-2 and TRBJ2-5; 16 bases map to TRBD2. The sequencing sample was made of PBMCs. CDR3 in DNA: TGTGCCAGCAGCTCGGGACTAGCGGGGGGGGAAGAGACCCAGTACTTC. It yields the protein CASSSGLAGGEETQYF. The full variable domain, completed using reference TRBV7-2 and TRBJ2-5, is GAGVSQSPSNKVTEKGKDVELRCDPISGHTALYWYRQSLGQGLEFLIYFQGNSAPDKSGLPSDRFSAERTGGSVSTLTIQRTQQEDSAVYLCASSSGLAGGEETQYFGPGTRLLVL.